This T cell receptor beta chain was profiled in a study of Tregs in tolerant kidney transplant recipients. The nonmyeloablative bone marrow transplants came from related graft donors, with transient mixed chimerism. Thawed PBMCs were FACS-sorted into unstimulated CD4+CD25+CD127- regulatory T cells, CD4+CD25- non-regulatory cells, CD4 and CD8 cells. Findings and limits, study-wide: Biological reproducibility was not directly addressed, but technical replication error appeared minimal. Changing PCR primers prevented nucleotide comparison between some patients' samples.

Notes on this clone: Its specificity is unknown. From the germline J gene comes the end of the CDR3, since the read stops 3 residues before it.

The method was immunoSEQ multiplex PCR; TCRdb's version includes in-frame clones alone and lacks a portion of them. The table lists nearly 15,000 clones. Between the trimmed V and J ends, which lost 5 bases and 4 bases, there was a span of 12 bases. CDR1 and CDR2 from the germline V gene are SGHTA and FQGNSA. CDR3 size: 15 residues. The rearrangement links TRBV7-2 to TRBJ2-6; D is possibly TRBD2 (5 bases). The specimen comprised CD4+ T cells from blood (PBMCs), sampled 12 months after the transplant. This TCR derives from a human patient who received a combined kidney and bone marrow transplant. The graft donor may account for some of the T cells. The sequenced CDR3 bases are TGTGCCAGCAGCCCATCGGGGTTAGGGGCCAACGTC. Its translation: CASSPSGLGANV. The complete CDR3 protein is CASSPSGLGANVLTF.